This T cell receptor (beta chain) was identified in a study of Ad26.COV2.S vaccination and SARS-CoV-2 variants. CDR1 is MNHEY, CDR2 SVGAGI, per germline. CDR3 length: 12 amino acids. Trimming removed 6 bases from V and 4 bases from J, with 10 bases in between. As to this clone: Its antigen remains unidentified.

Repertoires were generated with immunoSEQ multiplex PCR, while TCRdb's copy carries only in-frame clones and drops some. The sample yields around 450,000 clones, 90% seen once. The study's findings and limits: Recipients given vaccine exceeded placebo recipients in spike-specific TCR breadth.

Treatment denoted: about 20 received Ad26.COV2.S at low or high dose, single or two shots; roughly five received placebo; per-sample allocation not given. Following the first vaccine or placebo injection, samples were taken on day 63. The sample in question was peripheral blood, obtained in a trial of Ad26.COV2.S vaccine versus placebo. The receptor's source is a person between 18 and 59 years old who received the Ad26.COV2.S COVID-19 vaccine or a placebo. The V call is TRBV6-5, the J call TRBJ2-7; perhaps TRBD2 as D (5 bases). CDR3 DNA: TGTGCCAGCAGCCGAAGCGGATACGAGCAGTACTTC. It is translated as CASSRSGYEQYF.